Following are 9 T cell receptor beta chains from one sample sequenced in a study of OX40 agonist ivuxolimab in advanced cancers. Profiling relied on immunoSEQ multiplex PCR, and the TCRdb table lists in-frame clones only, not all of them. The sample lists 15,000 to 20,000 clones; 80% to 95% were seen once. Here the sequenced sample was CD4+ or CD8+ T cells sorted from blood, taken in a trial of the OX40 agonist ivuxolimab. The origin of the receptors is an adult with an advanced solid tumor such as melanoma, head and neck, liver or kidney cancer.

V is TRBV5-6 and J is TRBJ2-1; the D call may be TRBD1 or TRBD2 (6 bases each). From germline, CDR1 is SGHDT and CDR2 YYEEEE. This CDR3 is built from 13 residues. V lost 4 bases and J 6 bases, leaving 11 bases between the germline ends. DNA of the CDR3: TGTGCCAGCAGCCCGGGGGCCTCCAATGAGCAGTTCTTC. The encoded protein is CASSPGASNEQFF.

CDR3 in amino acids: CASSQAGTGNSPLHF. The CDR3 DNA is TGCGCCAGCAGCCAAGCCGGGACAGGGAATTCACCCCTCCACTTT. The chain has TRBV4-1 and TRBJ1-6, with TRBD1 matching over 9 bases. This CDR3 is built from 15 residues. From germline, CDR1 is MGHRA and CDR2 YSYEKL. With V trimmed by 1 base and J by 7 bases, 2 bases remained unmatched.

The genes are TRBV7-9 and TRBJ1-1; 8 bases fit TRBD1. This CDR3 contains 12 residues. Germline V gene lookup returns CDR1 SEHNR and CDR2 FQNEAQ (reference sequence). Trimming cost V 6 bases and J 8 bases; bases outside gene matches: 5. For the CDR3, the DNA is TGTGCCAGCAGAACGGACAGGGAGGAAGCTTTCTTT. It codes for CASRTDREEAFF.

The chain couples TRBV28 to TRBJ2-1; possibly TRBD1 or TRBD2 for D (7 bases each). Germline CDR1 and CDR2: MDHEN and SYDVKM. V was cut by 7 bases and J by 7 bases, with 20 bases left in between. The CDR3 runs to 15 residues. This CDR3 reads CASTDQGGARNEQFF. The CDR3 DNA is TGTGCCAGCACGGACCAGGGGGGGGCAAGAAATGAGCAGTTCTTC.

This chain links TRBV7-6 with TRBJ2-7, with TRBD2 matching 10 bases. Germline assignment: CDR1 SGHVS and CDR2 FNYEAQ. V lost 1 base, J lost 2 bases, and 5 bases stayed unmatched. The CDR3 contains 16 residues. The CDR3 sequence is CASSLGSGGPAYEQYF. CDR3 DNA: TGTGCCAGCAGCTTAGGTAGCGGGGGGCCTGCCTACGAGCAGTACTTC.

The rearrangement links TRBV9 to TRBJ2-2, with 8 bases matching TRBD2. V shed 0 bases, J shed 6 bases, and the junction held 4 bases outside the gene matches. Germline-derived CDR1 and CDR2 are SGDLS and YYNGEE. The CDR3 is 15 amino acids. The CDR3 here is CASSVAGGAAGELFF. The CDR3 DNA reads TGTGCCAGCAGCGTAGCCGGGGGGGCCGCCGGGGAGCTGTTTTTT.

The chain links TRBV10-3 to TRBJ2-5, with TRBD2 identical over 15 bases. The trim removed 6 bases at V and 4 bases at J, leaving 6 bases unmatched. This CDR3 contains 16 residues. Per the germline V gene, CDR1 is ENHRY and CDR2 is SYGVKD. In nucleotides, the CDR3 is TGTGCCATCAGCAATCCGGGACTAGCGGGAGGAGAGACCCAGTACTTC. Its protein product is CAISNPGLAGGETQYF.

V is TRBV2 and J is TRBJ2-7, with D possibly TRBD2 on 5 matching bases. This CDR3 comprises 15 residues. From germline, CDR1 is SNHLY and CDR2 FYNNEI. Deletions cut 0 bases from V and 4 bases from J, with 13 bases between. In DNA, the CDR3 is TGTGCCAGCAGTGAAGCTTGGGAGTCAACTTACGAGCAGTACTTC. Translation gives CASSEAWESTYEQYF.

The chain employs TRBV11-2 and TRBJ2-7; tentatively, D is TRBD2 (5 bases). The length of the CDR3 is 13 residues. V lost 6 bases and J 4 bases, leaving 13 bases between the germline ends. CDR1 is SGHAT, CDR2 FQNNGV, per germline. The CDR3 here is CASSSTEGYEQYF. As DNA, the CDR3 is TGTGCCAGCAGTTCTACCGAGGGTTACGAGCAGTACTTC.